This passage covers 6 T cell receptor beta chains from one sample sequenced in a study of shared clonotypes between healthy human individuals. Repertoires were generated with immunoSEQ multiplex PCR, while TCRdb's copy carries only in-frame clones and drops some. The sample carries 1.4 million to 1.5 million clones, roughly 96% recorded once. Sample: naive CD4+ T cells sorted from blood. Subset denoted: CD45RA+ positively selected. Receptors were obtained from a man aged 30-40 years in good health.

V usage is TRBV7-2 and J usage is TRBJ2-1, with D hard to call. CDR3 length equals 13 residues. V shed 3 bases and J shed 4 bases, with 7 bases lying between them. Germline CDR1 SGHTA, CDR2 FQGNSA. CDR3 DNA sequence: TGTGCCAGCAGCTTGTCTAGGTACAATGAGCAGTTCTTC. Its protein is CASSLSRYNEQFF.

Written as DNA, the CDR3 is TGTGCCAGCAGCAAAGGACAGGGGAAGACCCAAGAGACCCAGTACTTC. Translated, it gives CASSKGQGKTQETQYF. The chain links TRBV21-1 to TRBJ2-5; the table's D call, TRBD1, has no DNA check behind it. TRBV21-1 is a pseudogene locus. The CDR3 loop spans 16 amino acids.

This chain uses TRBV29-1 with TRBJ2-1; D call uncertain. The germline gives CDR1 SQVTM, CDR2 ANQGSEA. The CDR3 sequence is 11 residues long. V lost 3 bases, J lost 9 bases, and 9 bases lay in between. In nucleotides, the CDR3 is TGCAGCGTTGATGGCGGTTTTGAGCAGTTCTTC. Its protein is CSVDGGFEQFF.

This sequence joins TRBV11-2 and TRBJ2-5, with 9 bases lining up with TRBD2. Germline loops: CDR1 SGHAT, CDR2 FQNNGV. The CDR3 covers 14 residues. V was clipped by 4 bases and J by 6 bases; unmatched bases: 6. The CDR3 region is CASSSGLARQTQYF. For the CDR3, the DNA is TGTGCCAGCAGCTCGGGACTAGCTAGGCAGACCCAGTACTTC.

This clone appeared once. The chain recombines TRBV25-1 with TRBJ1-2, with D uncertain. CDR3 length equals 16 residues. Per germline, CDR1 MGHDK and CDR2 SYGVNS. Trimming stripped 4 bases from V and 7 bases from J, with 22 bases between. CDR3 sequence: CASSAEGDRTLRGYTF. CDR3 coding DNA: TGTGCCAGCAGTGCCGAGGGAGACCGGACGCTCCGTGGCTACACCTTC.

Here the CDR3 reads CASSLRVGLETQYF. Here the CDR3 DNA reads TGTGCCAGCAGTTTGAGGGTGGGTTTGGAGACCCAGTACTTC. The J gene is TRBJ2-5, the V gene TRBV27; D is possibly TRBD2 (5 bases). With 3 bases removed from V and 5 bases from J, the gap between germline ends came to 13 bases. The CDR3 contains 14 residues. CDR1 is MNHEY and CDR2 is SMNVEV in the germline V gene (reference sequence).